The T cell receptor beta chain described here comes from a study of T cells after yellow fever vaccination. Deletions cut 3 bases from V and 8 bases from J, with 9 bases between. The CDR3 runs to 12 residues. Per the germline V gene, CDR1 is KGHDR and CDR2 is SFDVKD. TCRdb itself ran the 5' RACE reads through MiXCR, one entry per CDR3 protein. The table has nearly 45,000 distinct CDR3 sequences, approximately 6.3% seen once. This clonotype was detected many times. The source is a man younger than 45 who received the YFV17D yellow fever vaccine. Sequences were derived from CD8+ T cells not binding an NS4B(214-222) dextramer, sorted from PBMCs, sampled 45 days after the yellow fever booster vaccination. This chain links TRBV24-1 with TRBJ1-1; D not certain. CDR3 protein: CATSDPGGEAFF. The CDR3 nucleotides are TGTGCCACCAGTGATCCGGGAGGGGAAGCTTTCTTT.